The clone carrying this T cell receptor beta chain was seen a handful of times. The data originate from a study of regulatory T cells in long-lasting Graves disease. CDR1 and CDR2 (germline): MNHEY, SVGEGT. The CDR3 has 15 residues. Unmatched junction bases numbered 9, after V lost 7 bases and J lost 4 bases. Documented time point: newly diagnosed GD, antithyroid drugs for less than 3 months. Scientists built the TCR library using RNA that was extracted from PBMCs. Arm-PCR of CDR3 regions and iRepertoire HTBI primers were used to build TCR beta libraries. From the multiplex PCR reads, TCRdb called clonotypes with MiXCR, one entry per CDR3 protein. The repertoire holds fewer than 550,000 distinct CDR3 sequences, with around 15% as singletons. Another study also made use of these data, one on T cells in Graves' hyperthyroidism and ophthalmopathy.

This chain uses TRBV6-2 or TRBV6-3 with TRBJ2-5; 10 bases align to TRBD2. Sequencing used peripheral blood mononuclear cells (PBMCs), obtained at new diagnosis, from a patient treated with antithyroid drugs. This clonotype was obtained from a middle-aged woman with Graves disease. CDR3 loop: CASTWSGGVRETQYF. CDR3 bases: TGTGCCAGCACCTGGAGCGGGGGGGTTCGAGAGACCCAGTACTTC.